These 25 T cell receptor beta chains came from one sample sequenced in a study of blood T cell repertoires in COVID-19. Assay used: immunoSEQ multiplex PCR; TCRdb lists only in-frame clones, some missing. Of about 200,000 clones in the sample, around 91% were seen once. Sequenced material: peripheral blood. The receptors shown here come from a middle-aged man with acute or convalescent COVID-19.

The chain couples TRBV9 to TRBJ2-6, with 8 nucleotides matching TRBD1. Germline V gives CDR1 SGDLS, CDR2 YYNGEE. The CDR3 has 20 residues. The V and J ends lost 3 bases and 0 bases, in that order; junction bases with no gene match: 14. Here the CDR3 DNA reads TGTGCCAGCAGCGAGGGCCCGGGACAGGAAGTTCCCTCTGGGGCCAACGTCCTGACTTTC. Protein: CASSEGPGQEVPSGANVLTF.

V gene TRBV24-1 combines with J gene TRBJ2-1; 11 nucleotides match TRBD2. The V gene end was trimmed by 4 bases and the J gene end by 6 bases; junction bases not matched to a gene: 13. Looked up from germline, CDR1 is KGHDR and CDR2 is SFDVKD. The CDR3 contains 18 residues. CDR3 in amino acids: CATSDPFSGLAGGNEQFF. Here the CDR3 DNA reads TGTGCCACCAGTGACCCTTTCTCCGGACTAGCGGGCGGCAATGAGCAGTTCTTC.

In DNA, the CDR3 is TGTGCCAGCAGCTCCGGGACAGGGGGCTACACCTTC. Its protein is CASSSGTGGYTF. The gene calls are TRBV7-2 and TRBJ1-2, with 9 bases that match TRBD1. CDR3 length: 12 amino acids. Per germline, CDR1 SGHTA and CDR2 FQGNSA. Trimming removed 4 bases from V and 8 bases from J; junction bases left unmatched: 2.

The chain links TRBV5-1 to TRBJ1-2; 7 bases are a match to TRBD1. Trimming took 4 bases from V and 4 from J; bases not matched to a gene: 4. CDR1 and CDR2 from the germline V gene are SGHRS and YFSETQ. The CDR3 spans 13 residues. The CDR3 here is CASSVGTVYGYTF. As DNA, the CDR3 is TGCGCCAGCAGCGTGGGGACAGTCTATGGCTACACCTTC.

V is TRBV18 and J is TRBJ2-7, with no clear D. CDR3 size: 14 residues. Germline values: CDR1 KGHSH, CDR2 LQKENI. Trimming left V 1 base short and J 2 bases short, with 9 bases between. The CDR3 DNA is TGTGCCAGCTCACCACGCGGCGGAACCTACGAGCAGTACTTC. As protein: CASSPRGGTYEQYF.

The chain links TRBV15 to TRBJ1-6; D unclear. The CDR3 length is 14 residues. Germline CDR1 reads LNHNV; CDR2 reads YYDKDF (reference sequence). V was cut by 8 bases and J by 7 bases, with 15 bases left in between. CDR3 in DNA: TGTGCCACCCAAGCTTGGACTACGAATTCACCCCTCCACTTT. As protein: CATQAWTTNSPLHF.

The chain links TRBV3-1 (or the pseudogene TRBV3-2) to TRBJ2-3, with D possibly TRBD2 on 6 matching bases. Looked up from germline, CDR1 is LGHDT and CDR2 is YNNKEL (reference sequence). V was trimmed by 8 bases and J by 2 bases, leaving 8 bases between them. The CDR3 extends over 12 amino acids. The CDR3 bases are TGTGCCAGCCGCGGGACCACAGATACGCAGTATTTT. It yields the protein CASRGTTDTQYF.

In its sample, this clone was seen a few times. The chain combines TRBV18 with TRBJ2-3; D call uncertain. Germline V gives CDR1 KGHSH, CDR2 LQKENI. V was pared by 0 bases and J by 3 bases, with 4 bases between. The CDR3 covers 13 residues. CDR3 bases: TGTGCCAGCTCACCACCCTTTACAGATACGCAGTATTTT. Translation gives CASSPPFTDTQYF.

The CDR3 coding sequence is TGTGCCAGCATGGGTGCTAGCGGCTACAATGAGCAGTTCTTC. It encodes CASMGASGYNEQFF. The genes are TRBV6-5 and TRBJ2-1, with 7 positions matching TRBD2. CDR3 size: 14 residues. V shed 7 bases and J 3 bases; nucleotides not matched to a gene: 6. Germline V CDR1 and CDR2: MNHEY, SVGAGI.

V is TRBV10-3 and J is TRBJ2-1; 10 bases are shared with TRBD2. CDR1 is ENHRY, CDR2 SYGVKD, per germline. The junction had 1 base not matched to a gene; V was cut back by 2 bases and J by 3 bases. This CDR3 is 15 amino acids long. The CDR3 nucleotides are TGTGCCATCAGTGAGGGACTAGCGGTCTACAATGAGCAGTTCTTC. It translates to CAISEGLAVYNEQFF.

The rearrangement links TRBV14 to TRBJ1-4; 9 nucleotides line up with TRBD1. V shed 5 bases, J shed 6 bases, and the junction held 7 bases outside the gene matches. This CDR3 has 15 amino acids. The germline gives CDR1 SGHDN, CDR2 FVKESK. In nucleotides, the CDR3 is TGTGCCAGCAGCAAACAGGGGGCGCGTGATGAAAAACTGTTTTTT. Protein sequence: CASSKQGARDEKLFF. The complete variable domain, with remaining parts taken from reference TRBV14 and TRBJ1-4, reads EAGVTQFPSHSVIEKGQTVTLRCDPISGHDNLYWYRRVMGKEIKFLLHFVKESKQDESGMPNNRFLAERTGGTYSTLKVQPAELEDSGVYFCASSKQGARDEKLFFGSGTQLSVL.

The rearrangement links TRBV7-8 to TRBJ2-3; the D gene is possibly TRBD1 (6 bases). Per the germline V gene, CDR1 is SGHVS and CDR2 is FQNEAQ. The CDR3 extends over 14 amino acids. V shed 6 bases and J shed 1 base, with 11 bases lying between them. The CDR3 sequence: CASSPRQGTDTQYF. DNA of the CDR3: TGTGCCAGCAGTCCCCGACAGGGCACAGATACGCAGTATTTT.

This clone was counted between two and nine times. This CDR3 is also generated by other DNA sequences in the sample. This CDR3 is CASSQGTGREKLFF. The CDR3 coding sequence is TGTGCCAGCAGCCAAGGGACAGGGAGGGAAAAACTGTTTTTT. The V gene is TRBV3-1 (or the pseudogene TRBV3-2), the J gene TRBJ1-4; TRBD1 matches 8 bases. The V segment lost 1 base and the J segment 8 bases; nucleotides outside the gene matches: 3. Germline CDR1 reads LGHDT; CDR2 reads YNNKEL (reference sequence). The CDR3 length is 14 residues.

The V gene is TRBV5-4, the J gene TRBJ2-1; 12 nucleotides match TRBD2. CDR1 and CDR2 from the germline V gene are SGHNT and YYREEE (reference sequence). The CDR3 covers 18 residues. J lost 6 bases, V lost 0 bases, and 10 bases had no gene match. CDR3 sequence: CASSLAGLAGGPGNEQFF. Here the CDR3 DNA reads TGTGCCAGCAGCTTGGCGGGTCTAGCGGGAGGGCCAGGCAATGAGCAGTTCTTC. Full variable domain (remainder filled in from reference TRBV5-4 and TRBJ2-1): ETGVTQSPTHLIKTRGQQVTLRCSSQSGHNTVSWYQQALGQGPQFIFQYYREEENGRGNFPPRFSGLQFPNYSSELNVNALELDDSALYLCASSLAGLAGGPGNEQFFGPGTRLTVL.

The rearrangement joins TRBV19 to TRBJ1-1; D not certain. Trimming pared 0 bases from V and 0 bases from J, leaving 5 bases between. Germline V CDR1 and CDR2: LNHDA, SQIVND (reference sequence). The CDR3 has 14 residues. This chain's CDR3 is CASSIDRMNTEAFF. The CDR3 DNA reads as TGTGCCAGTAGTATAGACAGAATGAACACTGAAGCTTTCTTT.

The chain links TRBV4-2 to TRBJ2-7; 13 nucleotides match TRBD2. CDR1 is LGHNA, CDR2 YNFKEQ, per germline. V trimming: 5 bases; J trimming: 5 bases; junction bases outside the gene matches: 9. The CDR3 length is 16 residues. CDR3: CASSVRRTSGSHEQYF. CDR3 nucleotide sequence: TGTGCCAGCAGCGTACGACGGACTAGCGGGAGCCACGAGCAGTACTTC.

This clone was found once. This chain uses TRBV29-1 with TRBJ1-1; a weak D match, TRBD1 (5 bases). From germline, CDR1 is SQVTM and CDR2 ANQGSEA. Trimming cost V 4 bases and J 6 bases, with 12 bases left between them. The CDR3 runs 12 residues. CDR3 amino acids: CSVGGYRPEAFF. DNA for the CDR3: TGCAGCGTTGGTGGTTACAGGCCTGAAGCTTTCTTT.

This sequence joins TRBV3-1 (or the pseudogene TRBV3-2) and TRBJ1-1, with D possibly matching TRBD1 (5 bases). Trimming cost V 0 bases and J 5 bases, with 10 bases left between them. Germline loops: CDR1 LGHDT, CDR2 YNNKEL (reference sequence). The length of the CDR3 is 14 residues. The CDR3 region is CASSQEGGGTEAFF. The DNA for the CDR3 is TGTGCCAGCAGCCAAGAAGGTGGGGGGACTGAAGCTTTCTTT.

The V and J genes are TRBV18 and TRBJ2-7, with D perhaps TRBD2 (6 bases). The V end was cut by 4 bases, the J end by 6 bases, with 25 bases between. Germline V gene data show CDR1 as KGHSH and CDR2 as LQKENI. This CDR3 comprises 17 residues. The DNA of the CDR3 is TGTGCCAGCTCACTCCCCGGAGGTGCGGGAAGGTTGGTCGAGCAGTACTTC. This sequence encodes CASSLPGGAGRLVEQYF.

About this clone: Relative to the germline gene, one junction end is altered; a read error may explain this. The genes are TRBV19 and TRBJ2-7; 11 nucleotides line up with TRBD2. The CDR3 length is 14 residues. Germline V CDR1 and CDR2: LNHDA, SQIVND (reference sequence). This CDR3 is CASRIAGGSYEQYF. The CDR3 region has the DNA TGTGCCAGTAGGATAGCGGGAGGGTCCTACGAGCAGTACTTC.

In its sample, this clone was seen a few times. The chain joins TRBV27 to TRBJ2-7; weak D call: TRBD1 (5 bases). The length of the CDR3 is 13 residues. Germline values: CDR1 MNHEY, CDR2 SMNVEV (reference sequence). V was trimmed by 0 bases and J by 6 bases, leaving 9 bases between them. The CDR3 loop is CASSLSLGLEQYF. The DNA of the CDR3 is TGTGCCAGCAGTTTATCGTTGGGGCTCGAGCAGTACTTC.

The chain joins TRBV29-1 to TRBJ1-1, with D hard to call. The CDR3 runs to 13 residues. Germline V gene lookup returns CDR1 SQVTM and CDR2 ANQGSEA. Trimming stripped 5 bases from V and 8 bases from J, with 18 bases between. CDR3 nucleotide sequence: TGCAGCGTTCTACCGGGAAGCAAGGGAGAAGCTTTCTTT. This sequence encodes CSVLPGSKGEAFF.

The rearrangement joins TRBV29-1 to TRBJ1-2; no clear D. V lost 1 base, J lost 2 bases, and 5 bases lay in between. Per the germline V gene, CDR1 is SQVTM and CDR2 is ANQGSEA. This CDR3 has 12 amino acids. CDR3 protein: CSVEGRNYGYTF. The CDR3 coding sequence is TGCAGCGTTGAAGGCCGGAACTATGGCTACACCTTC.

In DNA, the CDR3 is TGTGCCAGCAGCGTAGGTGCAGGGGACAATACAGAGCAGTTCTTC. As protein: CASSVGAGDNTEQFF. The V call is TRBV9, the J call TRBJ2-1; D might be TRBD1 (6 bases). CDR1 and CDR2 (germline): SGDLS, YYNGEE. V lost 0 bases and J lost 10, with 17 bases in between. This CDR3 spans 15 amino acids.

This sequence joins TRBV7-3 and TRBJ2-1, with 9 positions matching TRBD2. The germline CDR1 and CDR2 sequences are SGHTA and FQGTGA. The CDR3 covers 17 residues. The J segment lost 2 bases and the V segment lost 0 bases, leaving 5 bases of the junction unmatched. The CDR3 loop is CASSLTGAGGPYNEQFF. The CDR3, as DNA: TGTGCCAGCAGCTTAACGGGAGCGGGAGGCCCCTACAATGAGCAGTTCTTC.